This TCR beta chain comes out of a study of cytomegalovirus exposure and HLA in healthy donors. Points from the study as a whole: Several top significant clusters appeared, in a later analysis, to be linked to common viral pathogens.

The length of the CDR3 is 15 residues. Trimming removed 6 bases from V and 6 bases from J; junction bases left unmatched: 11. Germline V gives CDR1 MNHNY, CDR2 SVGAGI (reference sequence). The PCR used 60 Vbeta and 13 Jbeta primers. TCRdb keeps only in-frame clones here, not all; method: immunoSEQ multiplex PCR. This sample carries under 130,000 clones, 70% of them seen once, and the ten largest clones take around 9.9%. This clone is a singleton in its sample. Its cognate antigen is unknown. The sequencing sample was made of PBMCs. The sequence was obtained from a man aged 35 to 55 in good health and CMV-seropositive. The rearrangement uses TRBV6-6 and TRBJ2-1; 7 positions match TRBD1. CDR3 protein: CASRRQGGDLNEQFF. DNA of the CDR3: TGTGCCAGCAGGCGACAGGGTGGCGACCTCAATGAGCAGTTCTTC.